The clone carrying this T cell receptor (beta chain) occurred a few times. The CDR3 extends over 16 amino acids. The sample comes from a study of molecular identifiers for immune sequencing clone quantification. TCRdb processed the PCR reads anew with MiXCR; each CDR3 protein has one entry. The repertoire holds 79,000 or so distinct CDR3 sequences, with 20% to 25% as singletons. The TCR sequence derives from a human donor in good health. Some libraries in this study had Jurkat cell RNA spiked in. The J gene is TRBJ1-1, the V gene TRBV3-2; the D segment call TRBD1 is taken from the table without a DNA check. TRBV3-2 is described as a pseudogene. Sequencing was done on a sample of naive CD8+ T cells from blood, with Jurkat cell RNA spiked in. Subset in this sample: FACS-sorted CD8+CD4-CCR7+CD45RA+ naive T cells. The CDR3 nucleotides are TGTGCCAGCAGCCAATCCGGGACCCGGTATCACACTGAAGCTTTCTTT. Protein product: CASSQSGTRYHTEAFF.